Below, 25 T cell receptor beta chains from the same sample are listed, as sequenced in a study of cytomegalovirus exposure and HLA in healthy donors. PCR primers comprised 60 Vbeta and 13 Jbeta primers. Generated by immunoSEQ multiplex PCR, the TCRdb table keeps only in-frame clones and is missing some. The sample shows about 150,000 clones, about 76% of them seen only once. What was sequenced was PBMCs. These receptors originate from a male donor in good health and CMV-seronegative.

The chain carries TRBV5-1 and TRBJ2-1, with 10 bases lining up with TRBD1. Germline lookup yields CDR1 SGHRS and CDR2 YFSETQ. Losses at the gene ends were 4 bases for V and 3 bases for J; bases not matched to a gene: 4. This CDR3 has 15 amino acids. The CDR3 region is CASSPGQGIYNEQFF. The CDR3 nucleotides read TGCGCCAGCAGCCCGGGACAGGGGATCTACAATGAGCAGTTCTTC.

The genes are TRBV7-2 and TRBJ2-7, with D uncertain. The germline V and J ends were trimmed by 5 bases and 4 bases, with 9 bases remaining between them. Per the germline V gene, CDR1 is SGHTA and CDR2 is FQGNSA. The CDR3 runs 12 residues. This CDR3 is CASSLTRYEQYF. CDR3 bases: TGTGCCAGCAGCCTTACGCGATACGAGCAGTACTTC.

This chain uses TRBV27 with TRBJ2-7; TRBD2 is a possible D gene (5 bases). Germline CDR1 reads MNHEY; CDR2 reads SMNVEV (reference sequence). Trimming cost V 3 bases and J 0 bases, with 12 bases left between them. The CDR3 runs to 15 residues. The CDR3 region is CASSFGVESSYEQYF. The CDR3 DNA sequence: TGTGCCAGCAGTTTCGGGGTCGAGAGCTCCTACGAGCAGTACTTC.

This rearrangement joins TRBV5-4 to TRBJ2-7; a possible D gene is TRBD2 (6 bases). The germline V gene has CDR1 SGHNT and CDR2 YYREEE (reference sequence). This CDR3 spans 14 amino acids. V was trimmed by 1 base and J by 4 bases, leaving 12 bases between them. This CDR3 reads CASSLTGEEYEQYF. CDR3 DNA sequence: TGTGCCAGCAGCTTGACGGGAGAGGAATACGAGCAGTACTTC.

Only a few counts were recorded for this clone. This chain joins TRBV19 and TRBJ2-7, with a tentative D call TRBD1 (7 bases). Germline loops: CDR1 LNHDA, CDR2 SQIVND (reference sequence). The CDR3 is 15 amino acids. V lost 6 bases and J lost 4, with 19 bases in between. The CDR3 nucleotides are TGTGCCAGTAGCCTCGGAGGGGGCAGATTATACGAGCAGTACTTC. Protein product: CASSLGGGRLYEQYF.

Concerning this clone: The sample has other DNA sequences that encode this CDR3 too. The chain combines TRBV9 with TRBJ2-3, with TRBD1 as a possible D gene (5 bases). Trimming shortened V by 0 bases and J by 0 bases, and 8 bases separated the two germline ends. The length of the CDR3 is 15 residues. The germline V gene has CDR1 SGDLS and CDR2 YYNGEE. CDR3 residues: CASSVEGASTDTQYF. Here the CDR3 DNA reads TGTGCCAGCAGCGTAGAAGGGGCTAGCACAGATACGCAGTATTTT. The variable domain in full, with the rest retrieved from reference TRBV9 and TRBJ2-3, is DSGVTQTPKHLITATGQRVTLRCSPRSGDLSVYWYQQSLDQGLQFLIQYYNGEERAKGNILERFSAQQFPDLHSELNLSSLELGDSALYFCASSVEGASTDTQYFGPGTRLTVL.

The chain is built from TRBV5-1 and TRBJ2-7, with 8 bases fitting TRBD2. Looked up from germline, CDR1 is SGHRS and CDR2 is YFSETQ. The CDR3 has 14 amino acids. V lost 2 bases and J lost 2; bases outside the gene matches: 3. Here the CDR3 reads CASSFAGGAYEQYF. The CDR3 bases are TGCGCCAGCAGCTTCGCGGGAGGAGCCTACGAGCAGTACTTC.

The chain has TRBV19 and TRBJ2-5; 9 bases are shared with TRBD2. The V segment lost 6 bases and the J segment 2 bases; nucleotides outside the gene matches: 4. The CDR3 sequence is 14 residues long. CDR1 and CDR2 (germline): LNHDA, SQIVND (reference sequence). The CDR3 nucleotides read TGTGCCAGTAGGGAGGCGGGGGGGCAAGAGACCCAGTACTTC. The encoded protein is CASREAGGQETQYF.

The chain has TRBV23-1 and TRBJ2-4, with a possible D match to TRBD2 (5 bases). TRBV23-1 is sorted into the ORF group, with uncertain function. V was pared by 7 bases and J by 1 base, with 23 bases between. The CDR3 sequence is 18 residues long. CDR3 nucleotides: TGCGCCAGCACTTCCCCTGAGGGCGTTTTTGTGGCCAAAAACATTCAGTACTTC. It translates to CASTSPEGVFVAKNIQYF.

A single count supports this clone. The gene calls are TRBV6-5 and TRBJ1-1; 10 bases match TRBD1. CDR1 MNHEY and CDR2 SVGAGI come from the germline V gene. The CDR3 totals 15 residues. V lost 5 bases, J lost 1 base, and 4 bases stayed unmatched. CDR3 amino acids: CASSGRDRGNTEAFF. In DNA form, the CDR3 reads TGTGCCAGCAGTGGCCGGGACAGGGGGAACACTGAAGCTTTCTTT.

This rearrangement joins TRBV5-4 to TRBJ1-1, with D hard to call. Trimming stripped 4 bases from V and 0 bases from J, with 7 bases between. The length of the CDR3 is 13 residues. Germline-derived CDR1 and CDR2 are SGHNT and YYREEE (reference sequence). The DNA for the CDR3 is TGTGCCAGCAGCGGGCTGGTGAACACTGAAGCTTTCTTT. Amino acid sequence: CASSGLVNTEAFF.

The V gene is TRBV19, the J gene TRBJ1-1; 9 nucleotides line up with TRBD1. The CDR3 runs 13 residues. CDR1 is LNHDA, CDR2 SQIVND, per germline (reference sequence). Germline trimming cut 5 bases from V and 4 bases from J; bases unmatched to any gene: 2. This CDR3 reads CASSRDRATEAFF. The CDR3 DNA sequence: TGTGCCAGTAGTCGGGACAGGGCCACTGAAGCTTTCTTT. Looking up the rest from reference TRBV19 and TRBJ1-1 gives the full variable domain: DGGITQSPKYLFRKEGQNVTLSCEQNLNHDAMYWYRQDPGQGLRLIYYSQIVNDFQKGDIAEGYSVSREKKESFPLTVTSAQKNPTAFYLCASSRDRATEAFFGQGTRLTVV.

This rearrangement joins TRBV7-3 to TRBJ2-1, with TRBD1 matching over 8 bases. The CDR3 has 14 residues. In germline, CDR1 is SGHTA, CDR2 FQGTGA. The J segment lost 7 bases and the V segment lost 3 bases, leaving 5 bases of the junction unmatched. DNA of the CDR3: TGTGCCAGCAGCTTTCAGGGGGCCGGGAATGAGCAGTTCTTC. Residues: CASSFQGAGNEQFF.

The chain joins TRBV19 to TRBJ2-1; 11 bases are shared with TRBD1. Germline CDR1 and CDR2: LNHDA and SQIVND (reference sequence). V was clipped by 4 bases and J by 7 bases; unmatched bases: 6. This CDR3 comprises 15 residues. The CDR3 DNA reads TGTGCCAGTAGTACCCCCGGGACAGGGGGGAATGAGCAGTTCTTC. It specifies CASSTPGTGGNEQFF. The entire variable domain, with the rest obtained from reference TRBV19 and TRBJ2-1, is as follows: DGGITQSPKYLFRKEGQNVTLSCEQNLNHDAMYWYRQDPGQGLRLIYYSQIVNDFQKGDIAEGYSVSREKKESFPLTVTSAQKNPTAFYLCASSTPGTGGNEQFFGPGTRLTVL.

This clone was seen more than once but under ten times. V usage is TRBV27 and J usage is TRBJ2-3; 9 nucleotides align to TRBD2. With 2 bases clipped from V and 1 base from J, the junction kept 7 bases outside the gene matches. The CDR3 loop spans 17 amino acids. Germline V gene sequence: CDR1 MNHEY, CDR2 SMNVEV (reference sequence). CDR3 coding DNA: TGTGCCAGCAGTTTACGCCAGACTAGCGGACGCACAGATACGCAGTATTTT. Its translation: CASSLRQTSGRTDTQYF.

This clone has just a few counts. The genes are TRBV6-1 and TRBJ1-1, with D possibly TRBD1 on 6 matching bases. Germline CDR1 is MNHNS and CDR2 is SASEGT. With 5 bases removed from V and 3 bases from J, the gap between germline ends came to 13 bases. The CDR3 runs 14 residues. The CDR3 sequence is CASSPLKGDTEAFF. The CDR3 region has the DNA TGTGCCAGCAGTCCATTAAAGGGGGACACTGAAGCTTTCTTT.

The chain has TRBV5-4 and TRBJ2-3; 8 positions match TRBD2. V shed 3 bases, J shed 2 bases, and the junction held 5 bases outside the gene matches. The V gene's germline CDR1 is SGHNT and CDR2 YYREEE (reference sequence). The CDR3 totals 15 residues. CDR3 residues: CASSYSGTTTDTQYF. The CDR3, as DNA: TGTGCCAGCAGCTATAGCGGGACGACCACAGATACGCAGTATTTT. The full variable domain, with the rest looked up from reference TRBV5-4 and TRBJ2-3, is ETGVTQSPTHLIKTRGQQVTLRCSSQSGHNTVSWYQQALGQGPQFIFQYYREEENGRGNFPPRFSGLQFPNYSSELNVNALELDDSALYLCASSYSGTTTDTQYFGPGTRLTVL.

This clone appeared a single time. The chain has TRBV6-6 and TRBJ1-1, with 7 bases fitting TRBD1. V dropped 5 bases and J dropped 0; count of bases not matched to a gene: 3. The CDR3 totals 14 residues. Germline assignment: CDR1 MNHNY and CDR2 SVGAGI (reference sequence). The CDR3 loop is CASSPTGLNTEAFF. CDR3 nucleotide sequence: TGTGCCAGCAGTCCGACAGGGTTGAACACTGAAGCTTTCTTT.

The chain recombines TRBV7-3 with TRBJ1-2; TRBD1 matches 8 bases. Germline V lookup: CDR1 SGHTA, CDR2 FQGTGA. V trimming: 5 bases; J trimming: 8 bases; junction bases outside the gene matches: 7. This CDR3 region has 13 residues. CDR3 DNA: TGTGCCAGCAGCCCGGACAGGGCGAAGGGCTACACCTTC. Amino acid sequence: CASSPDRAKGYTF.

The sample holds a few counts of this clone. The chain employs TRBV5-1 and TRBJ2-4; no reliable D call. There are 15 residues in the CDR3. V gave up 1 base and J gave up 3 bases, with 11 bases separating them. Germline values: CDR1 SGHRS, CDR2 YFSETQ. DNA for the CDR3: TGCGCCAGCAGCTTGCTCTTGAGTGACAAAAACATTCAGTACTTC. Translating gives CASSLLLSDKNIQYF.

V is TRBV4-1 and J is TRBJ1-2; no reliable D call. CDR3 size: 13 residues. V shed 1 base and J shed 3 bases, with 6 bases lying between them. Germline loops: CDR1 MGHRA, CDR2 YSYEKL. The DNA of the CDR3 is TGCGCCAGCAGCCAAGTAACAGACTATGGCTACACCTTC. It is translated as CASSQVTDYGYTF.

J is TRBJ1-5 and V is TRBV28, with D possibly being TRBD1 (5 bases). Trimming cost V 5 bases and J 4 bases, with 12 bases left between them. CDR3 length equals 14 residues. Per germline, CDR1 MDHEN and CDR2 SYDVKM. CDR3 region: CASSPGGRNQPQHF. The CDR3 DNA reads TGTGCCAGCAGTCCGGGGGGTCGGAATCAGCCCCAGCATTTT.

The rearrangement joins TRBV7-3 to TRBJ2-3, with TRBD2 as a possible D gene (6 bases). Trimming removed 1 base from V and 2 bases from J, with 10 bases in between. The CDR3 has 15 amino acids. Germline V gene lookup returns CDR1 SGHTA and CDR2 FQGTGA. The DNA for the CDR3 is TGTGCCAGCAGCTTAAGGCGGGACCCCACAGATACGCAGTATTTT. This translates into CASSLRRDPTDTQYF.

CDR3 DNA sequence: TGCGCCAGCAGCCACTTACCGGGACAGTACAACGGGGAGCTGTTTTTT. Encoded protein: CASSHLPGQYNGELFF. The rearrangement uses TRBV4-1 and TRBJ2-2; 7 nucleotides line up with TRBD1. The CDR3 loop spans 16 amino acids. CDR1 MGHRA and CDR2 YSYEKL come from the germline V gene. Trimming cost V 3 bases and J 7 bases; bases outside gene matches: 11.

The CDR3 DNA reads as TGTGCCAGCAGCTTAGATCTGTTCGTCTCCTACGAGCAGTACTTC. Translated, it gives CASSLDLFVSYEQYF. The chain uses TRBV11-2 and TRBJ2-7; D not certain. Per germline, CDR1 SGHAT and CDR2 FQNNGV. The CDR3 length is 15 residues. Trimming removed 0 bases from V and 0 bases from J, with 9 bases in between.